This T cell receptor beta chain comes out of a study of shared clonotypes between healthy human individuals. The CDR3 is 16 amino acids. J lost 3 bases, V lost 4 bases, and 7 bases had no gene match. Looked up from germline, CDR1 is MGHDK and CDR2 is SYGVNS. As concerns this clone: Its matching antigen is unknown.

Each sample came from a Caucasian adult donor living in Nashville, Tennessee. Genomic DNA from each subset was divided evenly over several immunoSEQ plates. Measured with immunoSEQ multiplex PCR; TCRdb has only the in-frame clones, and not every one. The data hold about 660,000 clones, with about 74% observed a single time. Study-level results: Naive subsets tended to show greater estimated richness than memory subsets. The study found about 5% of naive CD4 clonotypes shared across several donors.

This sequence originates from a woman younger than 45 in good health. The V gene is TRBV25-1, the J gene TRBJ2-1; 9 bases agree with TRBD1. Sample: memory CD4+ T cells sorted from blood. Indicated subset: CD45RA-negative fraction. The DNA of the CDR3 is TGTGCCAGCAGTGGAGGACAGGGGTTGAGCTACAATGAGCAGTTCTTC. As protein: CASSGGQGLSYNEQFF.